This T cell receptor beta chain was recorded in a study of T cell responses to AZD1222 COVID-19 vaccine. The method was immunoSEQ multiplex PCR; TCRdb's version includes in-frame clones alone and lacks a portion of them. The sample includes some 120,000 clones, roughly 91% of them seen just once. Study-level points and caveats: It should be noted that donors were predominantly white British and more often female, and clonal diversity was possibly underestimated.

CDR1 SGHDT and CDR2 YYEEEE come from the germline V gene. CDR3 length equals 14 residues. V was trimmed by 1 base and J by 2 bases, leaving 10 bases between them. Notes on this clone: What it binds is unknown.

This chain joins TRBV5-6 and TRBJ2-7; D is perhaps TRBD1 (5 bases). This clonotype originated in an adult in good health. The starting material was peripheral blood, obtained on day 0 of AZD1222 vaccination. CDR3 sequence: CASSLNRGTYEQYF. DNA of the CDR3: TGTGCCAGCAGCTTGAATAGGGGAACCTACGAGCAGTACTTC.